One sample yielded the 9 T cell receptor beta chains listed below, sequenced in a study of blood T cell repertoires in COVID-19. Clones were read by immunoSEQ multiplex PCR, and TCRdb kept only the in-frame ones, dropping some. The sample includes some 210,000 clones, 65% to 85% seen only once; the top ten take 2.5% to 3%. Sequenced material: peripheral blood. These receptors originate from a man over 45 with active or convalescent COVID-19.

The chain carries TRBV5-4 and TRBJ2-5; 16 nucleotides align to TRBD2. With V trimmed by 4 bases and J by 5 bases, 8 bases remained unmatched. The germline V gene encodes CDR1 SGHNT and CDR2 YYREEE (reference sequence). The CDR3 is 17 amino acids. The CDR3 spells CASSVGLAGGTGETQYF. DNA of the CDR3: TGTGCCAGCAGCGTGGGACTAGCGGGGGGGACGGGGGAGACCCAGTACTTC.

In this sample, this clone turned up a few times. The CDR3 spells CASSFSSEEGLLSTGELFF. The CDR3, as DNA: TGTGCCAGCAGTTTCTCCTCCGAGGAGGGACTACTTTCCACCGGGGAGCTGTTTTTT. The rearrangement joins TRBV28 to TRBJ2-2; 7 nucleotides match TRBD2. Trimming cost V 3 bases and J 4 bases; bases outside gene matches: 17. The CDR3 is made up of 19 amino acids. Germline V lookup: CDR1 MDHEN, CDR2 SYDVKM.

The chain recombines TRBV6-5 with TRBJ2-1, with 9 bases fitting TRBD2. Germline trimming cut 4 bases from V and 4 bases from J; bases unmatched to any gene: 8. Germline V gene lookup returns CDR1 MNHEY and CDR2 SVGAGI. CDR3 length: 16 amino acids. The CDR3 coding sequence is TGTGCCAGCAGTTCCTCAGGACTAGCGAATTACAATGAGCAGTTCTTC. Its protein product is CASSSSGLANYNEQFF.

This rearrangement joins TRBV10-3 to TRBJ2-7; 8 nucleotides agree with TRBD1. CDR3 length equals 13 residues. After removal of 6 bases from V and 6 bases from J, the junction contained 7 bases not matched to a gene. Looked up from germline, CDR1 is ENHRY and CDR2 is SYGVKD. The CDR3 protein is CAIRSGGPLEQYF. The DNA for the CDR3 is TGTGCCATCAGGTCAGGGGGCCCTCTCGAGCAGTACTTC.

The V call is TRBV24-1, the J call TRBJ2-3, with 8 bases aligning to TRBD1. There are 16 residues in the CDR3. Per germline, CDR1 KGHDR and CDR2 SFDVKD. V trimming: 3 bases; J trimming: 2 bases; junction bases outside the gene matches: 6. The CDR3 nucleotides are TGTGCCACCAGTGATACAGACAGGGGCGCCACAGATACGCAGTATTTT. Protein product: CATSDTDRGATDTQYF.

This clone was observed a handful of times. This rearrangement joins TRBV19 to TRBJ2-1; D might be TRBD1 (5 bases). Germline lookup yields CDR1 LNHDA and CDR2 SQIVND (reference sequence). Trimming stripped 5 bases from V and 7 bases from J, with 9 bases between. The CDR3 totals 12 residues. CDR3 region: CASSPQGNEQFF. The CDR3 DNA reads TGTGCCAGTAGTCCCCAGGGAAATGAGCAGTTCTTC.

The chain uses TRBV9 and TRBJ1-1; no clear D gene. V shed 3 bases and J shed 0 bases, with 18 bases lying between them. Germline V gene data show CDR1 as SGDLS and CDR2 as YYNGEE. CDR3 length: 17 amino acids. The CDR3 loop reads CASSEPQSVRMNTEAFF. The CDR3 DNA is TGTGCCAGCAGCGAGCCGCAGTCAGTGAGGATGAACACTGAAGCTTTCTTT.

This sequence joins TRBV5-6 and TRBJ1-1; D unresolved. Trimming cost V 3 bases and J 0 bases, with 6 bases left between them. The CDR3 runs to 13 residues. From germline, CDR1 is SGHDT and CDR2 YYEEEE. In DNA form, the CDR3 reads TGTGCCAGCAGCTGGGGAGTGAACACTGAAGCTTTCTTT. This sequence encodes CASSWGVNTEAFF.

The J gene is TRBJ2-3, the V gene TRBV5-1; D is ambiguous. Germline V gene data show CDR1 as SGHRS and CDR2 as YFSETQ. There are 12 residues in the CDR3. Trimming took off 4 bases at V and 0 bases at J, with 3 bases between the two ends. The CDR3 protein is CASSLSTDTQYF. In DNA form, the CDR3 reads TGCGCCAGCAGCCTTAGCACAGATACGCAGTATTTT.